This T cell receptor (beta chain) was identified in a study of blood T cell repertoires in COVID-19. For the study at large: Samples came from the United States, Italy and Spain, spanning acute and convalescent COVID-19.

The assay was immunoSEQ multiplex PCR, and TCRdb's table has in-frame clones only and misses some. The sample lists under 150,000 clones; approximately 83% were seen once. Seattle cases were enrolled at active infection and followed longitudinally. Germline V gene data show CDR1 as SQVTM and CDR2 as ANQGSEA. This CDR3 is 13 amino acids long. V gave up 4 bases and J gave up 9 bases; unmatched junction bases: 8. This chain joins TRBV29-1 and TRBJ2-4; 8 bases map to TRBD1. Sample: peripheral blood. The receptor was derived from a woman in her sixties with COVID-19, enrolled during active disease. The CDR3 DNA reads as TGCAGCGTTGGAAGCAGGGGGCTCAGCATTCAGTACTTC. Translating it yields CSVGSRGLSIQYF.